This record looks at one T cell receptor (beta chain) sequence and its context. Its specificity is unknown. Method: immunoSEQ multiplex PCR; TCRdb's copy keeps in-frame clones and lacks some. The sample yields roughly 120,000 clones, 90% to 95% seen once. The sample belongs to a study of graft-versus-host responses after intestinal transplantation. Study-wide points: GvH clones occurred in recipient marrow; some first appeared in ileum or blood.

V lost 0 bases and J 5 bases, leaving 14 bases between the germline ends. This CDR3 has 15 residues. Germline-derived CDR1 and CDR2 are SEHNR and FQNEAQ (reference sequence). The chain recombines TRBV7-9 with TRBJ2-7, with D maybe TRBD1 (5 bases). The clonotype comes from a human donor who was the organ donor for an intestinal transplant. The sequenced sample was unstimulated CD8+ T cells sorted from spleen or lymph node cells, obtained before transplant. The CDR3 sequence: CASSLAQGSFHEQYF. For the CDR3, the DNA is TGTGCCAGCAGCTTAGCGCAGGGCAGCTTCCACGAGCAGTACTTC. The full variable domain, rest sourced from reference TRBV7-9 and TRBJ2-7, is DTGVSQNPRHKITKRGQNVTFRCDPISEHNRLYWYRQTLGQGPEFLTYFQNEAQLEKSRLLSDRFSAERPKGSFSTLEIQRTEQGDSAMYLCASSLAQGSFHEQYFGPGTRLTVT.